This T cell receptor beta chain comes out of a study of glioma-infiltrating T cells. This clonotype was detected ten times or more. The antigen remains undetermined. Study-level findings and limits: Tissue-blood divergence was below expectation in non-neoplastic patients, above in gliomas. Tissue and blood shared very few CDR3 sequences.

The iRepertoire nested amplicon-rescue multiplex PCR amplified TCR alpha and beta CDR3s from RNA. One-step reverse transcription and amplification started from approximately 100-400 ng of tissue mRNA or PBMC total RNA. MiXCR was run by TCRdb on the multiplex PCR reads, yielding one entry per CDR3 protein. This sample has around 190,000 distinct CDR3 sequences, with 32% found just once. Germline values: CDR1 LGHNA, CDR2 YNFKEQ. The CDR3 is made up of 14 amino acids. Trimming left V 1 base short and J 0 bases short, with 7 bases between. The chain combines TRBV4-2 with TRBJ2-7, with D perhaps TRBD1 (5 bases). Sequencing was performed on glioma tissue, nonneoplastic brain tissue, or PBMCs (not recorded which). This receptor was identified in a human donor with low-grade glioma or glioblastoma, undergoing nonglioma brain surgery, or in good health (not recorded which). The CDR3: CASSQGRDSYEQYF. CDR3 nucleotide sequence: TGTGCCAGCAGCCAAGGCAGGGACTCCTACGAGCAGTACTTC.